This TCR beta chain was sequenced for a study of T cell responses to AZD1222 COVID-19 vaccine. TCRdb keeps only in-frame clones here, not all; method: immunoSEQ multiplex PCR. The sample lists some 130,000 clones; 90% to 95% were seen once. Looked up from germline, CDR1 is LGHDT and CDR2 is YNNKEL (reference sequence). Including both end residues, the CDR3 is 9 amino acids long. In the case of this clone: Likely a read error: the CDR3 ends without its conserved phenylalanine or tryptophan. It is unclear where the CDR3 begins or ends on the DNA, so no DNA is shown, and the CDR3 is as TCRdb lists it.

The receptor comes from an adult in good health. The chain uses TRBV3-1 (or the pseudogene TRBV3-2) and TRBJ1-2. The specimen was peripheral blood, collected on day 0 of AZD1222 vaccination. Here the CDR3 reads CASSRDPFL.